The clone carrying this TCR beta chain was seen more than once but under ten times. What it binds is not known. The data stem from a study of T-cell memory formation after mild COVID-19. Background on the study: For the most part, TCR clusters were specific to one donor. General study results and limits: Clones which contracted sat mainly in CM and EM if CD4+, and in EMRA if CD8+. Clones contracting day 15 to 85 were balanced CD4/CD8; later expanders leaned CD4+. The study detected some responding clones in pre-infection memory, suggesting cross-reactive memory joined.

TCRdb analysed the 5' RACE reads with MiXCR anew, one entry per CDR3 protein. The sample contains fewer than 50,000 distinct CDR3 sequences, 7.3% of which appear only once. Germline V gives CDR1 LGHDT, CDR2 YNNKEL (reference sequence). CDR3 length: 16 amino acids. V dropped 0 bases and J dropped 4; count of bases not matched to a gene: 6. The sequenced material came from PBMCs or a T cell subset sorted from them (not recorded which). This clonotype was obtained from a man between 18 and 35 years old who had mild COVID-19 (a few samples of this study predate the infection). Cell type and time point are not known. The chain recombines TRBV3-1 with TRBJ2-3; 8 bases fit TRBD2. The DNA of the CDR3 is TGTGCCAGCAGCCAAGATATAGCGGGGCGTTCAGATACGCAGTATTTT. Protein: CASSQDIAGRSDTQYF.